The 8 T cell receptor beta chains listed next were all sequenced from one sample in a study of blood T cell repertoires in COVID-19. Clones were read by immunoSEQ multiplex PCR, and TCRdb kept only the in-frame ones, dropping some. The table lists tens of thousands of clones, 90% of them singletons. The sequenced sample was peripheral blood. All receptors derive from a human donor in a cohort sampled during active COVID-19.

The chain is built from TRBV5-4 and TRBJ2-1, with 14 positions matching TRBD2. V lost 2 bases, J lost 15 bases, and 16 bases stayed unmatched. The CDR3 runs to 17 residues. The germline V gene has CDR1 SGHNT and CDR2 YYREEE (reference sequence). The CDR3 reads CASSLPGLAGGTGGRFF. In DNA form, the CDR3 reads TGTGCCAGCAGCTTACCCGGACTAGCGGGAGGTACCGGCGGAAGGTTCTTC.

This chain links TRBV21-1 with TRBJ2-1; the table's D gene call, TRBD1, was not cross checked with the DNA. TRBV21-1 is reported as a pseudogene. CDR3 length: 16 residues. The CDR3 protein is CASSNYDREGVYEQFF. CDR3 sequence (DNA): TGTGCCAGCAGCAACTACGACAGGGAAGGGGTTTATGAGCAGTTCTTC.

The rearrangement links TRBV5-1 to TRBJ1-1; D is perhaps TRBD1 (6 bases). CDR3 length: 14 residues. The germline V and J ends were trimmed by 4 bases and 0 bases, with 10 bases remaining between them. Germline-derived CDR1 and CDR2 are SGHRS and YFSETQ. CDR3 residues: CASSRDNLNTEAFF. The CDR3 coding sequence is TGCGCCAGCAGCCGGGACAACCTGAACACTGAAGCTTTCTTT.

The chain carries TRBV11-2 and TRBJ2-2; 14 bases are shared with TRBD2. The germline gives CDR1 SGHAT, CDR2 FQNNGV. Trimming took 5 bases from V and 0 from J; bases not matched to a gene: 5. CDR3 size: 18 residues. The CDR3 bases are TGTGCCAGCAGCCAGAGACTAGCGGGAGGGTCGAACACCGGGGAGCTGTTTTTT. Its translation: CASSQRLAGGSNTGELFF.

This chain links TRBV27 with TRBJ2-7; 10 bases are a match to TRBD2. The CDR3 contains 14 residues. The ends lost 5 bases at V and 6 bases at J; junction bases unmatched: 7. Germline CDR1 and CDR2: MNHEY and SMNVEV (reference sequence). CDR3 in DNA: TGTGCCAGCAGTCTCCTAGCGGGAGTGGGCGAGCAGTACTTC. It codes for CASSLLAGVGEQYF.

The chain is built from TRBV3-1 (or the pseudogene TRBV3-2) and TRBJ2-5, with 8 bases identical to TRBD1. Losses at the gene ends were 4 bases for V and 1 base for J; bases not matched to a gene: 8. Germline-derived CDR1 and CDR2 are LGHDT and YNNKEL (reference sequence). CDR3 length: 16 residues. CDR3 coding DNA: TGTGCCAGCAGCCTTAGAGGGCAGGGGGCCCAAGAGACCCAGTACTTC. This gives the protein CASSLRGQGAQETQYF.

The CDR3 protein is CSVGTSGFNTGELFF. CDR3 bases: TGCAGCGTTGGGACTAGCGGATTCAACACCGGGGAGCTGTTTTTT. V is TRBV29-1 and J is TRBJ2-2, with 10 bases identical to TRBD2. J was trimmed by 2 bases and V by 4 bases; bases with no gene match: 4. Germline V CDR1 and CDR2: SQVTM, ANQGSEA. The CDR3 sequence is 15 residues long.

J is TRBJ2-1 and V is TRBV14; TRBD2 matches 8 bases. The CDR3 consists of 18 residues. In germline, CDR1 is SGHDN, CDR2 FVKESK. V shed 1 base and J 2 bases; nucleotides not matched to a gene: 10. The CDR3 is CASSQGPSGLRAYNEQFF. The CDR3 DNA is TGTGCCAGCAGCCAAGGGCCTAGCGGGTTGCGGGCCTACAATGAGCAGTTCTTC.